This TCR beta chain was sequenced during a study of blood T cell repertoires in COVID-19. Study as a whole: The United States, Italy and Spain were the sources of the acute and convalescent COVID-19 samples. Sample material is recorded as cDNA or gDNA derived from T cells, B-cell-depleted T cells, or PBMCs.

CDR1 is LNHDA and CDR2 is SQIVND in the germline V gene (reference sequence). V was pared by 5 bases and J by 5 bases, with 5 bases of the junction left unmatched. CDR3 size: 13 residues. In the authors' workflow: Counts of nucleated cells, estimated from reference gene primer amplification, were obtained. The method was immunoSEQ multiplex PCR; TCRdb's version includes in-frame clones alone and lacks a portion of them. The V and J calls and clone size were taken over from that table, and D and trimming were inferred from the DNA. Among about 52,000 clones, more than 80% were seen once, and the ten largest hold roughly 15%.

V gene TRBV19 combines with J gene TRBJ2-5, with 7 bases that match TRBD1. This clonotype was sampled from a human donor in a cohort sampled during active COVID-19. The sample was peripheral blood. As DNA, the CDR3 is TGTGCCAGTAGTTGGGACAGAGCGGAGACCCAGTACTTC. It translates to CASSWDRAETQYF.